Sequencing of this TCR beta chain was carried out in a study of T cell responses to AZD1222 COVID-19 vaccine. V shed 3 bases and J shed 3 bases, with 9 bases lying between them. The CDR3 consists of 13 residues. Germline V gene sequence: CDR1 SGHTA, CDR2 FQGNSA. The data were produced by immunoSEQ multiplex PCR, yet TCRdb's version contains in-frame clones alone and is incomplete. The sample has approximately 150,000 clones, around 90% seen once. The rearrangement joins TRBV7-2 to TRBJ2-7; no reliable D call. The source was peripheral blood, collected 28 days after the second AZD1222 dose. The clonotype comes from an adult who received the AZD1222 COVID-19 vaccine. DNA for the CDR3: TGTGCCAGCAGCTTTAGTCAGGTCTACGAGCAGTACTTC. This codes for CASSFSQVYEQYF.